This TCR beta chain originates from a study of chemoradiotherapy in HPV16-positive cancers. Only in-frame clones appear in the TCRdb table, and some are missing; sequencing was by immunoSEQ multiplex PCR. The sample records over 10,000 clones, roughly 63% being singletons. Samples were taken several times over chemoradiotherapy. Study-wide results and caveats: Functional assays defining HPV-specific T cells used only two HPV16-positive patients. Better recurrence-free survival went with HPV-responsive T-cell expansion in HPV16-positive patients.

Comment on this clone: Its antigen remains unknown.

The receptor comes from a human donor with HPV-associated anogenital cancer. Sample acquisition took place from a patient who underwent chemoradiotherapy.

CDR3 protein: CASSRLAGDTGELFF. The CDR3 DNA follows: TGTGCCAGCAGTCGACTAGCGGGGGACACCGGGGAGCTGTTTTTT. The chain combines TRBV6-1 with TRBJ2-2, with TRBD2 matching 12 bases. V gave up 5 bases and J gave up 3 bases; unmatched junction bases: 1. CDR1 and CDR2 from the germline V gene are MNHNS and SASEGT. The CDR3 totals 15 residues.